This is a list of T cell receptor beta chains from one sample in a study of T-cell memory formation after mild COVID-19. MiXCR was run by TCRdb on the 5' RACE reads, yielding one entry per CDR3 protein. The data show more than 100,000 distinct CDR3 sequences, more than 15% seen once. The sample taken for sequencing was PBMCs or a T cell subset sorted from them (not recorded which). All receptors derive from a man younger than 35 who had mild COVID-19 (a few samples of this study predate the infection). Cell type and time point are not known. Both conserved end residues are part of each CDR3. D genes are given only for firm matches. Rows give clone size only sometimes, using once, few, many, or a class for an expanded clone.

CDR3aa: CSARSVLSYEQYF
CDR3nt: TGCAGTGCTAGAAGCGTCCTTAGCTACGAGCAGTACTTC
j_gene: TRBJ2-7
d_gene: NA
v_gene: TRBV20-1
abundance: many
len: 13

CDR3aa: CASSLEDFSTDTQYF
CDR3nt: TGCGCCAGCAGCTTAGAAGATTTTAGCACAGATACGCAGTATTTT
j_gene: TRBJ2-3
d_gene: NA
v_gene: TRBV5-1
abundance: few
len: 15

CDR3aa: CSASGRAYNSPLHF
CDR3nt: TGCAGTGCCTCGGGACGCGCCTATAATTCACCCCTCCACTTT
j_gene: TRBJ1-6
d_gene: NA
v_gene: TRBV20-1
abundance: NA
len: 14

CDR3aa: CASSYPYPLPAGGSSLDYEQYF
CDR3nt: TGTGCCAGCAGTTACCCCTACCCTCTACCAGCGGGGGGCTCATCCTTGGACTACGAGCAGTACTTC
j_gene: TRBJ2-7
d_gene: TRBD2
v_gene: TRBV6-2/TRBV6-3
abundance: NA
len: 22

CDR3aa: CASSERGLEQFF
CDR3nt: TGTGCCAGCAGTGAACGGGGCCTTGAGCAGTTCTTC
j_gene: TRBJ2-1
d_gene: NA
v_gene: TRBV2
abundance: NA
len: 12

CDR3aa: CASTIKYRSYNEQFF
CDR3nt: TGTGCCAGCACCATAAAGTACCGGAGCTACAATGAGCAGTTCTTC
j_gene: TRBJ2-1
d_gene: NA
v_gene: TRBV28
abundance: NA
len: 15

CDR3aa: CASSQFSGGNTGELFF
CDR3nt: TGTGCCAGCAGCCAATTCTCGGGGGGGAACACCGGGGAGCTGTTTTTT
j_gene: TRBJ2-2
d_gene: TRBD2
v_gene: TRBV3-1
abundance: NA
len: 16

CDR3aa: CASSLPTGESGELFF
CDR3nt: TGCGCCAGCAGCTTACCGACAGGGGAGTCCGGGGAGCTGTTTTTT
j_gene: TRBJ2-2
d_gene: TRBD1
v_gene: TRBV5-1
abundance: NA
len: 15

CDR3aa: CASSLVGTYNEQFF
CDR3nt: TGTGCCAGCAGCTTAGTGGGGACTTACAATGAGCAGTTCTTC
j_gene: TRBJ2-1
d_gene: NA
v_gene: TRBV11-2
abundance: NA
len: 14

CDR3aa: CASRSTGYWTEAFF
CDR3nt: TGTGCCAGCAGATCTACAGGGTACTGGACTGAAGCTTTCTTT
j_gene: TRBJ1-1
d_gene: NA
v_gene: TRBV6-5
abundance: NA
len: 14

CDR3aa: CASSQDPGVVASPLHF
CDR3nt: TGTGCCAGCAGCCAAGATCCCGGCGTCGTGGCTTCACCCCTCCACTTT
j_gene: TRBJ1-6
d_gene: NA
v_gene: TRBV4-2
abundance: NA
len: 16

CDR3aa: CASSLNHRAERNIQYF
CDR3nt: TGTGCCAGCAGCTTAAATCACAGGGCAGAGCGAAACATTCAGTACTTC
j_gene: TRBJ2-4
d_gene: NA
v_gene: TRBV7-9
abundance: NA
len: 16

CDR3aa: CASRFGQGDQPQHF
CDR3nt: TGTGCCAGCAGATTCGGACAGGGGGATCAGCCCCAGCATTTT
j_gene: TRBJ1-5
d_gene: TRBD1
v_gene: TRBV6-1
abundance: NA
len: 14

CDR3aa: CASSLALGETQYF
CDR3nt: TGTGCCAGCAGCTTAGCGCTCGGGGAGACCCAGTACTTC
j_gene: TRBJ2-5
d_gene: NA
v_gene: TRBV7-6
abundance: NA
len: 13

CDR3aa: CAISESRLSGELFF
CDR3nt: TGTGCCATCAGTGAGTCGAGGCTATCCGGGGAGCTGTTTTTT
j_gene: TRBJ2-2
d_gene: NA
v_gene: TRBV10-3
abundance: NA
len: 14

CDR3aa: CASSYPGRAEAFF
CDR3nt: TGTGCCAGCAGTTACCCCGGGCGCGCTGAAGCTTTCTTT
j_gene: TRBJ1-1
d_gene: NA
v_gene: TRBV6-5
abundance: many
len: 13

CDR3aa: CASTLRGGQGGTGELFF
CDR3nt: TGCGCCAGCACCCTACGGGGGGGACAGGGTGGAACCGGGGAGCTGTTTTTT
j_gene: TRBJ2-2
d_gene: NA
v_gene: TRBV4-1
abundance: few
len: 17

CDR3aa: CASSWGENQPQHF
CDR3nt: TGTGCCAGCAGTTGGGGGGAAAATCAGCCCCAGCATTTT
j_gene: TRBJ1-5
d_gene: NA
v_gene: TRBV12-3/TRBV12-4
abundance: NA
len: 13

CDR3aa: CASSSPTESYGYTF
CDR3nt: TGTGCCAGCAGTTCGCCGACGGAGAGCTATGGCTACACCTTC
j_gene: TRBJ1-2
d_gene: NA
v_gene: TRBV6-5
abundance: NA
len: 14

CDR3aa: CASSPTPSQANVLTF
CDR3nt: TGCGCCAGCAGCCCGACACCATCTCAGGCCAACGTCCTGACTTTC
j_gene: TRBJ2-6
d_gene: NA
v_gene: TRBV4-3
abundance: NA
len: 15

CDR3aa: CASSAASGGGEQYF
CDR3nt: TGTGCCAGCAGCGCCGCTAGCGGGGGGGGCGAGCAGTACTTC
j_gene: TRBJ2-7
d_gene: TRBD2
v_gene: TRBV7-6
abundance: NA
len: 14

CDR3aa: CASTGTRETQYF
CDR3nt: TGTGCCAGTACCGGGACGCGCGAGACCCAGTACTTC
j_gene: TRBJ2-5
d_gene: NA
v_gene: TRBV12-3/TRBV12-4
abundance: many
len: 12

CDR3aa: CSVRSRYEQYF
CDR3nt: TGCAGCGTCCGGAGTCGGTACGAGCAGTACTTC
j_gene: TRBJ2-7
d_gene: NA
v_gene: TRBV29-1
abundance: many
len: 11

CDR3aa: CASREKGGTQYF
CDR3nt: TGTGCCAGCAGGGAGAAAGGGGGTACGCAGTATTTT
j_gene: TRBJ2-3
d_gene: NA
v_gene: TRBV28
abundance: NA
len: 12

CDR3aa: CASSFVLSPGGVNTGELFF
CDR3nt: TGTGCCAGCAGTTTCGTCCTCTCTCCAGGGGGCGTAAACACCGGGGAGCTGTTTTTT
j_gene: TRBJ2-2
d_gene: TRBD1
v_gene: TRBV6-5
abundance: NA
len: 19

CDR3aa: CSAYGTGGQPQHF
CDR3nt: TGCAGTGCTTACGGGACAGGGGGGCAGCCCCAGCATTTT
j_gene: TRBJ1-5
d_gene: TRBD1
v_gene: TRBV20-1
abundance: NA
len: 13

CDR3aa: CASSHLGLAGGNEQFF
CDR3nt: TGCGCCAGCAGCCACCTCGGACTAGCGGGGGGAAATGAGCAGTTCTTC
j_gene: TRBJ2-1
d_gene: TRBD2
v_gene: TRBV4-3
abundance: NA
len: 16

CDR3aa: CASSSQGAGEKLFF
CDR3nt: TGCGCCAGCAGCTCACAGGGGGCAGGTGAAAAACTGTTTTTT
j_gene: TRBJ1-4
d_gene: TRBD1
v_gene: TRBV5-1
abundance: NA
len: 14

CDR3aa: CASSLAGRSTDTQYF
CDR3nt: TGTGCCAGCAGCTTAGCCGGGCGTTCCACAGATACGCAGTATTTT
j_gene: TRBJ2-3
d_gene: NA
v_gene: TRBV7-9
abundance: NA
len: 15

CDR3aa: CASSLGPVWQETQYF
CDR3nt: TGTGCCAGCAGCTTAGGGCCAGTATGGCAAGAGACCCAGTACTTC
j_gene: TRBJ2-5
d_gene: NA
v_gene: TRBV11-2
abundance: few
len: 15

CDR3aa: CASSLFSGVLGGYTF
CDR3nt: TGTGCCAGCAGTTTATTCAGCGGGGTCCTTGGGGGCTACACCTTC
j_gene: TRBJ1-2
d_gene: NA
v_gene: TRBV28
abundance: NA
len: 15

CDR3aa: CASSRTGALGNIQYF
CDR3nt: TGTGCCAGCTCACGGACAGGCGCTTTAGGAAACATTCAGTACTTC
j_gene: TRBJ2-4
d_gene: TRBD1
v_gene: TRBV18
abundance: NA
len: 15

CDR3aa: CASSQEGFSTDTQYF
CDR3nt: TGCGCCAGCAGCCAAGAAGGATTTAGCACAGATACGCAGTATTTT
j_gene: TRBJ2-3
d_gene: NA
v_gene: TRBV4-1
abundance: NA
len: 15

CDR3aa: CASSLTGSETQYF
CDR3nt: TGTGCCAGCAGCTTAACTGGGTCGGAGACCCAGTACTTC
j_gene: TRBJ2-5
d_gene: NA
v_gene: TRBV11-2
abundance: NA
len: 13

CDR3aa: CASRKDGGNEKLFF
CDR3nt: TGTGCCAGCAGGAAAGACGGGGGGAATGAAAAACTGTTTTTT
j_gene: TRBJ1-4
d_gene: NA
v_gene: TRBV7-8
abundance: NA
len: 14

CDR3aa: CAISDAADTQYF
CDR3nt: TGTGCCATCAGTGATGCCGCAGATACGCAGTATTTT
j_gene: TRBJ2-3
d_gene: NA
v_gene: TRBV10-3
abundance: NA
len: 12

CDR3aa: CASSTDRGRVVNTEAFF
CDR3nt: TGTGCCAGCTCAACTGACAGGGGTAGGGTGGTGAACACTGAAGCTTTCTTT
j_gene: TRBJ1-1
d_gene: TRBD1
v_gene: TRBV18
abundance: few
len: 17

CDR3aa: CASSFIGTGEEKLFF
CDR3nt: TGCGCCAGCAGCTTTATAGGGACAGGGGAAGAAAAACTGTTTTTT
j_gene: TRBJ1-4
d_gene: TRBD1
v_gene: TRBV5-1
abundance: NA
len: 15

CDR3aa: CATSGLAGGGEQFF
CDR3nt: TGTGCCACCAGTGGGCTAGCGGGGGGTGGTGAGCAGTTCTTC
j_gene: TRBJ2-1
d_gene: TRBD2
v_gene: TRBV24-1
abundance: few
len: 14

CDR3aa: CASSPGNSYEQYF
CDR3nt: TGCGCCAGCAGTCCAGGGAACTCCTACGAGCAGTACTTC
j_gene: TRBJ2-7
d_gene: NA
v_gene: TRBV10-1
abundance: NA
len: 13

CDR3aa: CASSFEGTEQYF
CDR3nt: TGCGCCAGCAGCTTCGAGGGAACCGAGCAGTACTTC
j_gene: TRBJ2-7
d_gene: NA
v_gene: TRBV5-1
abundance: few
len: 12

CDR3aa: CASSRDRAETQYF
CDR3nt: TGCGCCAGCAGTCGCGACAGGGCCGAGACCCAGTACTTC
j_gene: TRBJ2-5
d_gene: TRBD1
v_gene: TRBV5-1
abundance: NA
len: 13

CDR3aa: CASSATTDTQYF
CDR3nt: TGTGCCAGCAGCGCAACCACGGATACGCAGTATTTT
j_gene: TRBJ2-3
d_gene: NA
v_gene: TRBV9
abundance: many
len: 12

CDR3aa: CSATASSYNEQFF
CDR3nt: TGCAGTGCTACGGCGAGCTCCTACAATGAGCAGTTCTTC
j_gene: TRBJ2-1
d_gene: NA
v_gene: TRBV20-1
abundance: NA
len: 13

CDR3aa: CASSQELLGPLNTGELFF
CDR3nt: TGCGCCAGCAGCCAAGAGTTGCTCGGACCGTTGAACACCGGGGAGCTGTTTTTT
j_gene: TRBJ2-2
d_gene: NA
v_gene: TRBV4-3
abundance: NA
len: 18

CDR3aa: CASSQDGGGPVTDTQYF
CDR3nt: TGTGCCAGCAGCCAAGACGGAGGGGGGCCAGTCACAGATACGCAGTATTTT
j_gene: TRBJ2-3
d_gene: NA
v_gene: TRBV4-2
abundance: many
len: 17

CDR3aa: CASSSVKTGQETQYF
CDR3nt: TGTGCCAGTAGTTCGGTAAAAACCGGCCAAGAGACCCAGTACTTC
j_gene: TRBJ2-5
d_gene: NA
v_gene: TRBV19
abundance: NA
len: 15

CDR3aa: CASSVAPDTGETQYF
CDR3nt: TGTGCCAGCAGCGTAGCCCCAGATACGGGGGAGACCCAGTACTTC
j_gene: TRBJ2-5
d_gene: NA
v_gene: TRBV9
abundance: NA
len: 15

CDR3aa: CATSSDLAGSHYGYTF
CDR3nt: TGTGCCACCAGCAGTGACCTCGCCGGGAGCCACTATGGCTACACCTTC
j_gene: TRBJ1-2
d_gene: NA
v_gene: TRBV15
abundance: NA
len: 16

CDR3aa: CASSLGQGIPQETQYF
CDR3nt: TGCGCCAGCAGCTTGGGCCAGGGAATACCCCAAGAGACCCAGTACTTC
j_gene: TRBJ2-5
d_gene: NA
v_gene: TRBV5-1
abundance: many
len: 16

CDR3aa: CASSLGPSGNTIYF
CDR3nt: TGCGCCAGCAGCTTAGGGCCCTCTGGAAACACCATATATTTT
j_gene: TRBJ1-3
d_gene: NA
v_gene: TRBV5-1
abundance: NA
len: 14

CDR3aa: CASRSLAGQETQYF
CDR3nt: TGTGCCAGCAGATCGCTAGCGGGGCAAGAGACCCAGTACTTC
j_gene: TRBJ2-5
d_gene: TRBD2
v_gene: TRBV7-2
abundance: NA
len: 14

CDR3aa: CASSRRAANTEAFF
CDR3nt: TGTGCCAGCAGCAGGAGGGCGGCGAACACTGAAGCTTTCTTT
j_gene: TRBJ1-1
d_gene: NA
v_gene: TRBV7-8
abundance: many
len: 14

CDR3aa: CASSIGLHKTDTQYF
CDR3nt: TGTGCCAGCAGCATTGGACTACACAAGACAGATACGCAGTATTTT
j_gene: TRBJ2-3
d_gene: NA
v_gene: TRBV6-5
abundance: NA
len: 15

CDR3aa: CASSPRWGLSTDTQYF
CDR3nt: TGTGCCAGCAGCCCCAGATGGGGACTGAGCACAGATACGCAGTATTTT
j_gene: TRBJ2-3
d_gene: NA
v_gene: TRBV7-9
abundance: many
len: 16

CDR3aa: CSASRAHIRADTQYF
CDR3nt: TGCAGTGCCAGCCGGGCCCATATACGGGCAGATACGCAGTATTTT
j_gene: TRBJ2-3
d_gene: NA
v_gene: TRBV20-1
abundance: few
len: 15

CDR3aa: CASSETGGAYEQYF
CDR3nt: TGTGCCAGCAGTGAGACAGGGGGGGCCTACGAGCAGTACTTC
j_gene: TRBJ2-7
d_gene: TRBD1
v_gene: TRBV25-1
abundance: NA
len: 14

CDR3aa: CASSYSASGRGPSYGYTF
CDR3nt: TGTGCCAGCAGTTACTCGGCGTCGGGCAGGGGCCCCAGCTATGGCTACACCTTC
j_gene: TRBJ1-2
d_gene: NA
v_gene: TRBV6-5
abundance: few
len: 18

CDR3aa: CASSTTLQGGSGANVLTF
CDR3nt: TGTGCCAGCAGCACAACCCTACAGGGCGGCTCTGGGGCCAACGTCCTGACTTTC
j_gene: TRBJ2-6
d_gene: NA
v_gene: TRBV11-2
abundance: many
len: 18

CDR3aa: CASSSDLTDTQYF
CDR3nt: TGCGCCAGCAGCTCGGACCTCACAGATACGCAGTATTTT
j_gene: TRBJ2-3
d_gene: NA
v_gene: TRBV5-1
abundance: few
len: 13